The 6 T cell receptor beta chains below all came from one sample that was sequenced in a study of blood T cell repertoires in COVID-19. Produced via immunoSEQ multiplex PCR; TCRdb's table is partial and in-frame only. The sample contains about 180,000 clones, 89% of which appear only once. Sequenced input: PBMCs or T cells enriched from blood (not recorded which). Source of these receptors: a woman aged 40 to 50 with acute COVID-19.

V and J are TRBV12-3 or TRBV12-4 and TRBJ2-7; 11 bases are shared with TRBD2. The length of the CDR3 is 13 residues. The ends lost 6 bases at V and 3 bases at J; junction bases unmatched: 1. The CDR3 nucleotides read TGTGCCAGCAGGACTAGCGGGAACTACGAGCAGTACTTC. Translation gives CASRTSGNYEQYF.

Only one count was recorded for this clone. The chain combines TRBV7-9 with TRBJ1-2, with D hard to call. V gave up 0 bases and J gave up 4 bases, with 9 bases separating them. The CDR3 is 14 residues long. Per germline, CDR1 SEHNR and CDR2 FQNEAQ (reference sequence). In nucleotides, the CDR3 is TGTGCCAGCAGCTTAGCCCACAATTTCTATGGCTACACCTTC. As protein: CASSLAHNFYGYTF.

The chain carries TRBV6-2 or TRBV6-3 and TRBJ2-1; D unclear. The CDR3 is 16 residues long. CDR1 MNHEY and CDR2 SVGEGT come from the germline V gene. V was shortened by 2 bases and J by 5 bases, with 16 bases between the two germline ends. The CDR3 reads CASSYPPILPDNEQFF. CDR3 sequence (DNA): TGTGCCAGCAGTTACCCTCCGATCTTGCCGGACAATGAGCAGTTCTTC.

CDR3 bases: TGTGCCAGCAGTTACGAGGGGGGGAATGAGCAGTTCTTC. This translates into CASSYEGGNEQFF. This sequence joins TRBV6-6 and TRBJ2-1; possible D gene TRBD2, 7 bases. V gave up 2 bases and J gave up 7 bases, with 9 bases separating them. Germline lookup yields CDR1 MNHNY and CDR2 SVGAGI (reference sequence). The CDR3 spans 13 residues.

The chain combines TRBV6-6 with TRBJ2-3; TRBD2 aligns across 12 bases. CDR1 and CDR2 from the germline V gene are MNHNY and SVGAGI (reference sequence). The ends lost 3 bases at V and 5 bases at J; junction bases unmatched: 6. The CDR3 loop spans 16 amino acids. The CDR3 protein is CASSYYLAGGGDTQYF. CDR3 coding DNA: TGTGCCAGCAGTTATTATCTAGCGGGGGGGGGAGATACGCAGTATTTT.

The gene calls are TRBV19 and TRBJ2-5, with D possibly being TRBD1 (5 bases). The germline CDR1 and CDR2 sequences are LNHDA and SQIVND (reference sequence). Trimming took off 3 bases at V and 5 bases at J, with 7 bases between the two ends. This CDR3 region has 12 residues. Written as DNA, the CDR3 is TGTGCCAGTAGTATGGGGCGGGAGACCCAGTACTTC. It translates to CASSMGRETQYF.